This T cell receptor beta chain derives from a study of blood T cells in healthy people across ages (dated by TCRdb to 2015 to 2017). Looking at the study overall: In model experiments, roughly one uniquely barcoded TCR beta cDNA molecule per two T cells was captured by template switching. To avoid experimental bias, donors of different ages were distributed randomly across sequencing lanes. The study analyzed two additional independent replicas of 1 million unique cDNA reads from the same blood draw for two donors, one aged 18 to 29 and one aged 80 or older. Donors were grouped into four age groups: young (average roughly 17 years), middle-aged (39), aged (around 60) and long-lived (around 80). Using deep sequencing normalized with unique cDNA molecular identifiers, the study measured how TCR beta repertoire diversity changes with age.

Donors were a few dozen systemically healthy Caucasian individuals from Russia aged 6 to 90 years. Each donor gave approximately 9.3 milliliters of peripheral blood, collected into EDTA-treated Vacutainer tubes. Ficoll-Paque density-gradient centrifugation was used to isolate PBMCs, with at least 7 million obtained per sample. Trizol reagent was used to extract total RNA from the PBMCs, yielding at least 5 micrograms per sample. Naive CD45RAhigh/CD27high T cell percentages were measured by flow cytometry on a PBMC aliquot from every donor. The library was prepared using 5' RACE. A second PCR of about 6 to 12 cycles was run with a J-beta primer mix and a sample-barcoded 5' primer. A unique molecular identifier was introduced onto each TCR beta cDNA molecule by a template-switch 5' adaptor carrying 12 random nucleotides. At least 2.5 million CDR3-containing paired-end reads were obtained from each sample. All of the RNA was converted into first-strand cDNA using the Mint cDNA synthesis kit, with a TRBC-specific oligonucleotide serving as the primer. All cDNA was treated with uracil-DNA glycosylase and then went through a first 18-cycle PCR with the universal primers M1SS and BC2_uni_R. In the original analysis: For normalization, 1 million high-quality reads were randomly selected from each sample, with every read carrying a distinct molecular identifier. Instead of being binned into consensus sequences, reads with shared molecular identifiers were discarded. CDR3 identification, clonotype clustering and error correction used MiTCR with a Q25 quality threshold and the strictest error-elimination algorithm. A nonparametric unseen species model using Euler transformation provided a lower-bound estimate of total TCR beta diversity. TCRdb passed the public sequencing reads through fastp at Q25 and MiXCR, retaining productive beta sequences. Every CDR3 protein is listed once, alongside the most common genes and DNA of its rows. These V and J calls rely on TCRdb rather than the paper's analysis. This sample lists 1,800,000 or so distinct CDR3 sequences; roughly two fifths were detected once. The ten top clones hold more than 20% of the sample.

This clonotype was observed many times. No cognate antigen has been identified for it. Qualities for individual bases were not recorded, and no much larger clone is one base off. The full study reports these points: A strong correlation was found between observed TCR beta diversity and the percentage of naive T cells measured by flow cytometry. Bulk unsorted PBMC profiling prevented conclusive comparison of naive and antigen-experienced compartments. The long-lived group showed more naive CD4+ T cells, fewer expanded clones and increased TCR diversity than the aged group, suggesting age selection. Because the CMV infection status of the donors was unknown, age-related changes in expanded clonotypes may potentially have been confounded. Observed TCR beta diversity per million T cells fell roughly linearly with age, and a significant reduction was already apparent by age roughly 40. Estimates of total diversity based on one million sequenced T cells were considered lower bounds and underestimates.

Sequenced material: blood. This TCR came from a human donor in good health.

The CDR3 reads as follows: CSVDNLGAETQYF. The DNA sequence is given as TGCAGCGTTGATAACCTTGGGGCAGAGACCCAGTACTTC. The sequence links TRBV29-1 to TRBJ2-5; a tentative D call is TRBD1 (5 bases match). Spanning cysteine to phenylalanine, the CDR3 consists of 13 amino acids. The read is trimmed to its CDR3 DNA, 39 bases read in frame from base 1. The trim is 3 bases for V and 4 bases for J, with a gap of 12 bases between the germline ends. The germline V gene provides CDR1 SQVTM and CDR2 ANQGSEA.